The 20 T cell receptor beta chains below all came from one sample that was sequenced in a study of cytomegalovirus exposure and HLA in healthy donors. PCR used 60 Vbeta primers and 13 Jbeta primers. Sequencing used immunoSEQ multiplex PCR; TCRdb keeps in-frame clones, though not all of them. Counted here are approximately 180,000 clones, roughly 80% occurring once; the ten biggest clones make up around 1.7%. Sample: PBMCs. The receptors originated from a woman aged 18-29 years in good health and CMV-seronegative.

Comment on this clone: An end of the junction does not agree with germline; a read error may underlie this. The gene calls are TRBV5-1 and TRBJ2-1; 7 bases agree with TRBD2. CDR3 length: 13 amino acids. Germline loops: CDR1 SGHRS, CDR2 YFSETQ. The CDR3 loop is CASSLDPSGIVVF. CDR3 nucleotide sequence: TGCGCCAGCAGCTTAGATCCTAGCGGTATTGTGGTCTTC.

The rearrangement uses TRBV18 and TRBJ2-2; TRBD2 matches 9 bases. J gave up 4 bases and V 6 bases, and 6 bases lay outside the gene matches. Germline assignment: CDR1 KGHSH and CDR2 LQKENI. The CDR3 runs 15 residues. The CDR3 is CASSPGTSSTGELFF. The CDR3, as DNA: TGTGCCAGCTCTCCCGGGACTAGCTCCACCGGGGAGCTGTTTTTT. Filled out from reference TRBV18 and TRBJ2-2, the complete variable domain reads NAGVMQNPRHLVRRRGQEARLRCSPMKGHSHVYWYRQLPEEGLKFMVYLQKENIIDESGMPKERFSAEFPKEGPSILRIQQVVRGDSAAYFCASSPGTSSTGELFFGEGSRLTVL.

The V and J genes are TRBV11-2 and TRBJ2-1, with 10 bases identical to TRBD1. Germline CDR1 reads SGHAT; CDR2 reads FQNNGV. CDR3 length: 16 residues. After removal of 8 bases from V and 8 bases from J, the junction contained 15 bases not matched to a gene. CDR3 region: CASRGGTGTGVYEQFF. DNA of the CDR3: TGTGCCAGCCGGGGGGGGACCGGGACAGGGGTCTATGAGCAGTTCTTC.

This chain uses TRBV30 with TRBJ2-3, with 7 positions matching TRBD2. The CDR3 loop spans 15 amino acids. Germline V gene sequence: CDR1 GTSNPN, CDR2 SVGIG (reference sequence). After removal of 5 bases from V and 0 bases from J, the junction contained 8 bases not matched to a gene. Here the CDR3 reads CAWDPGLTSTDTQYF. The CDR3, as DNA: TGTGCCTGGGATCCGGGACTAACTAGCACAGATACGCAGTATTTT.

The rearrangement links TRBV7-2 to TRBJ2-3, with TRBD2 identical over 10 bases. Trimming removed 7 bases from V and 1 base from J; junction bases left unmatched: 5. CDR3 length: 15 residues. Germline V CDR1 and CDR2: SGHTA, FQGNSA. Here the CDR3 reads CASTYGLAGTDTQYF. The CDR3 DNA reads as TGTGCCAGCACTTATGGACTAGCGGGCACAGATACGCAGTATTTT.

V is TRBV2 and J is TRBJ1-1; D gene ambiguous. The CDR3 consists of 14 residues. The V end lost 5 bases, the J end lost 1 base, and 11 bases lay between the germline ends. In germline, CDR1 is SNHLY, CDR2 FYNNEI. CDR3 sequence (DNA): TGTGCCAGCAGTAACCGGGGAGAGAACACTGAAGCTTTCTTT. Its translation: CASSNRGENTEAFF.

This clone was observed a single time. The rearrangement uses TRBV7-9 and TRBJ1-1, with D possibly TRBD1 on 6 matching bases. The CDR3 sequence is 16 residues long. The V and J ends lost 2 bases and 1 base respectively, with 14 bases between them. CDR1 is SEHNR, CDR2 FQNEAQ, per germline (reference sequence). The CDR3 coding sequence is TGTGCCAGCAGCTTAAGGCAGGGACATCCGAACACTGAAGCTTTCTTT. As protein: CASSLRQGHPNTEAFF.

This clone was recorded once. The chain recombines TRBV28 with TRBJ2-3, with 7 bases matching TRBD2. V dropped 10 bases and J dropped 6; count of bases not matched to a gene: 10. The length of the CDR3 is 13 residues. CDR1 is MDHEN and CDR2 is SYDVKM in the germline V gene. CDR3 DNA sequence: TGTGCCATCGGGGGGACTTTCACTGATACGCAGTATTTT. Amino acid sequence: CAIGGTFTDTQYF. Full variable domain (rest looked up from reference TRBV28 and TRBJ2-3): DVKVTQSSRYLVKRTGEKVFLECVQDMDHENMFWYRQDPGLGLRLIYFSYDVKMKEKGDIPEGYSVSREKKERFSLILESASTNQTSMYLCAIGGTFTDTQYFGPGTRLTVL.

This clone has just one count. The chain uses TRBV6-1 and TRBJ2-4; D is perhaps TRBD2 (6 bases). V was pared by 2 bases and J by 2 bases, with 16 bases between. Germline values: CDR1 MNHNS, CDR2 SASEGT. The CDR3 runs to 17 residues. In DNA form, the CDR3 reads TGTGCCAGCAGTGAAATCGGGGGACCGAATACCAAAAACATTCAGTACTTC. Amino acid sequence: CASSEIGGPNTKNIQYF.

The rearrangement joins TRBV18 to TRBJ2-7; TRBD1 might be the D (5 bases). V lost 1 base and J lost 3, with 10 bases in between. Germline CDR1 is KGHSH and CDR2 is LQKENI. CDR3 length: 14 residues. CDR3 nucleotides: TGTGCCAGCTCACCACTGGGGCAAGGCTACGAGCAGTACGTC. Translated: CASSPLGQGYEQYV.

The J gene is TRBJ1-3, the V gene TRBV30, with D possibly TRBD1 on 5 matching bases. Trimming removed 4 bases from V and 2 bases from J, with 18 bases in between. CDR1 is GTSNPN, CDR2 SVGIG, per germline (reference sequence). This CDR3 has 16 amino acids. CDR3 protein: CAWNRLGQRAGNTIYF. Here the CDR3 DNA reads TGTGCCTGGAACCGTTTAGGACAAAGGGCTGGAAACACCATATATTTT.

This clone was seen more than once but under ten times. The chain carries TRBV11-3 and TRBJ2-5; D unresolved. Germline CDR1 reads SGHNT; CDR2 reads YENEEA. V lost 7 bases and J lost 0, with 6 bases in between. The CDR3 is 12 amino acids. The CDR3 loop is CASTQNQETQYF. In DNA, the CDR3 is TGTGCCAGCACACAGAACCAAGAGACCCAGTACTTC.

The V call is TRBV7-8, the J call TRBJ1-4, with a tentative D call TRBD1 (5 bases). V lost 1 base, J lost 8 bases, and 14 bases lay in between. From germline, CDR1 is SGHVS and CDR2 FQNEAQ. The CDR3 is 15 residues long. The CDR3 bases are TGTGCCAGCAGCTTAGGGCAGGGTAGGCGAGAAAAACTGTTTTTT. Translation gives CASSLGQGRREKLFF. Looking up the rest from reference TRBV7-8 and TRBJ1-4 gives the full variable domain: GAGVSQSPRYKVAKRGQDVALRCDPISGHVSLFWYQQALGQGPEFLTYFQNEAQLDKSGLPSDRFFAERPEGSVSTLKIQRTQQEDSAVYLCASSLGQGRREKLFFGSGTQLSVL.

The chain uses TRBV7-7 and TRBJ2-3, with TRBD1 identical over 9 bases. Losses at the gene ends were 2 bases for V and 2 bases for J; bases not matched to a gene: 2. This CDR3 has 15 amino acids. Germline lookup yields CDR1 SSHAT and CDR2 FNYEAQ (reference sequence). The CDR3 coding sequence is TGTGCCAGCAGCTTAACAGGGGGCCACACAGATACGCAGTATTTT. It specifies CASSLTGGHTDTQYF.

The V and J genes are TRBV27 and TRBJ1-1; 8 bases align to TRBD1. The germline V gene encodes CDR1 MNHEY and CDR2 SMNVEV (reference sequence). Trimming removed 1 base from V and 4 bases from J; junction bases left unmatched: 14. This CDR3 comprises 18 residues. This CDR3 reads CASSLFGRGQGGGTEAFF. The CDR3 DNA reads TGTGCCAGCAGTTTATTCGGCAGGGGGCAAGGAGGTGGCACTGAAGCTTTCTTT.

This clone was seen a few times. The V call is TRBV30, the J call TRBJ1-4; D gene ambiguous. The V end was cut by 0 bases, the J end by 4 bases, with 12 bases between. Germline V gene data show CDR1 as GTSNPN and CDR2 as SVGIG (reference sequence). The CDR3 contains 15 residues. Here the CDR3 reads CAWSVSTISNEKLFF. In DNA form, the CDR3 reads TGTGCCTGGAGTGTTTCGACAATAAGTAATGAAAAACTGTTTTTT.

The CDR3 spells CASSLAQGINQPQHF. Written as DNA, the CDR3 is TGTGCCAGCAGCTTGGCACAGGGAATCAATCAGCCCCAGCATTTT. The rearrangement uses TRBV5-6 and TRBJ1-5, with a tentative D call TRBD1 (6 bases). CDR1 SGHDT and CDR2 YYEEEE come from the germline V gene. The CDR3 is 15 amino acids. Between the trimmed V and J ends, which lost 0 bases and 3 bases, there was a span of 10 bases. The variable domain in full, with the rest retrieved from reference TRBV5-6 and TRBJ1-5, is DAGVTQSPTHLIKTRGQQVTLRCSPKSGHDTVSWYQQALGQGPQFIFQYYEEEERQRGNFPDRFSGHQFPNYSSELNVNALLLGDSALYLCASSLAQGINQPQHFGDGTRLSIL.

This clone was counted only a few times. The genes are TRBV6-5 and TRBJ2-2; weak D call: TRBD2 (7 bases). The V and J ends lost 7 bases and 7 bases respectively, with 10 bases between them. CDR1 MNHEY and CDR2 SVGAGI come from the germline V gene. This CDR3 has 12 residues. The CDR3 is CASIGGVGELFF. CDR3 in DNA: TGTGCCAGCATAGGGGGGGTCGGGGAGCTGTTTTTT.

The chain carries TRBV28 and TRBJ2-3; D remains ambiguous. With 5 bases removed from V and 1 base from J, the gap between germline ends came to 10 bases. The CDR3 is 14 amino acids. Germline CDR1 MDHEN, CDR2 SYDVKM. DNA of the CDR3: TGTGCCAGCAGTCCCCCCACGGGCACAGATACGCAGTATTTT. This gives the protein CASSPPTGTDTQYF.

Here the CDR3 reads CASSQAQAGGMCEQYV. The CDR3 bases are TGCGCCAGCAGCCAGGCCCAAGCGGGAGGTATGTGCGAGCAGTACGTC. The chain combines TRBV4-1 with TRBJ2-7; TRBD2 matches 9 bases. Trimming at V came to 3 bases and at J to 6 bases, leaving 12 bases not matched to a gene. Germline CDR1 and CDR2: MGHRA and YSYEKL. This CDR3 has 16 residues.